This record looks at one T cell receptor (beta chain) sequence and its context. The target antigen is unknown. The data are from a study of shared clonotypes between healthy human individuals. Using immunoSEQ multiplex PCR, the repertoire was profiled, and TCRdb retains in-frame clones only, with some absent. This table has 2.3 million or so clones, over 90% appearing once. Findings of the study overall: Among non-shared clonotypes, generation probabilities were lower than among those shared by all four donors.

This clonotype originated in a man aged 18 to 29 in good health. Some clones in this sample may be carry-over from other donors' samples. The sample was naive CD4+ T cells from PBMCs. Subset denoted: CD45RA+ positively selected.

The CDR3 region is CASSQQGGSYEQYF. In DNA, the CDR3 is TGTGCCAGCAGCCAACAAGGGGGCTCCTACGAGCAGTACTTC. V and J are TRBV14 and TRBJ2-7, with D tentatively TRBD1 (6 bases). This CDR3 contains 14 residues. Trimming removed 2 bases from V and 0 bases from J, with 8 bases in between. Germline assignment: CDR1 SGHDN and CDR2 FVKESK.